Below, 17 T cell receptor beta chains from the same sample are listed, as sequenced in a study of OX40 agonist ivuxolimab in advanced cancers. Sequencing was performed with immunoSEQ multiplex PCR; in TCRdb, only in-frame clones are kept and a portion is missing. The sample records 45,000 or so clones, about 79% being singletons. Here the sequenced sample was CD4+ or CD8+ T cells sorted from blood, taken in a trial of the OX40 agonist ivuxolimab. The receptors derive from an adult with an advanced solid tumor such as melanoma, head and neck, liver or kidney cancer.

V is TRBV5-5 and J is TRBJ1-6, with D unresolved. Trimming cost V 0 bases and J 0 bases, with 7 bases left between them. The CDR3 has 16 amino acids. Germline V gene sequence: CDR1 SGHKS, CDR2 YYEKEE (reference sequence). The CDR3 spells CASSLVVGSYNSPLHF. DNA for the CDR3: TGTGCCAGCAGCTTGGTGGTTGGCTCCTATAATTCACCCCTCCACTTT. Based on the CDR3 plus reference TRBV5-5 and TRBJ1-6, the full variable domain is DAGVTQSPTHLIKTRGQQVTLRCSPISGHKSVSWYQQVLGQGPQFIFQYYEKEERGRGNFPDRFSARQFPNYSSELNVNALLLGDSALYLCASSLVVGSYNSPLHFGNGTRLTVT.

The chain employs TRBV10-1 and TRBJ2-2; maybe TRBD1 (6 bases). The germline CDR1 and CDR2 sequences are WNHNN and SYGVQD (reference sequence). The CDR3 covers 14 residues. V gave up 4 bases and J gave up 2 bases, with 8 bases separating them. The CDR3 loop reads CASSAGQNTGELFF. The CDR3 DNA reads as TGCGCCAGCAGTGCGGGACAAAACACCGGGGAGCTGTTTTTT.

This chain connects TRBV5-8 to TRBJ1-1; no firm D call. V was trimmed by 4 bases and J by 1 base, leaving 17 bases between them. The CDR3 totals 16 residues. Germline assignment: CDR1 SGHTS and CDR2 YDEGEE. CDR3 DNA: TGTGCCAGCAGCCAAGATCTCGGGATCTCGAACACTGAAGCTTTCTTT. It yields the protein CASSQDLGISNTEAFF.

This rearrangement joins TRBV6-1 to TRBJ2-2; D is ambiguous. The ends were cut back, 10 bases at V and 1 base at J, with 16 bases in the middle. The CDR3 consists of 15 residues. In germline, CDR1 is MNHNS, CDR2 SASEGT. The CDR3 reads CAIPADKGNTGELFF. The CDR3 DNA is TGTGCCATCCCGGCAGACAAGGGGAACACCGGGGAGCTGTTTTTT.

J is TRBJ1-5 and V is TRBV5-6, with no clear D. Germline loops: CDR1 SGHDT, CDR2 YYEEEE. V was pared by 4 bases and J by 6 bases, with 14 bases between. CDR3 length equals 14 residues. The CDR3 reads CASSLDGFGQPQHF. The CDR3 DNA reads as TGTGCCAGCAGCCTTGACGGTTTTGGTCAGCCCCAGCATTTT.

The CDR3 sequence is CASSGLLMGTEAFF. The DNA for the CDR3 is TGTGCCAGCAGTGGACTCCTAATGGGGACTGAAGCTTTCTTT. V and J are TRBV25-1 and TRBJ1-1; D remains unclear. Germline V gives CDR1 MGHDK, CDR2 SYGVNS. The CDR3 is 14 amino acids. With 4 bases removed from V and 5 bases from J, the gap between germline ends came to 14 bases.

The V and J genes are TRBV19 and TRBJ2-1; 10 bases map to TRBD1. The CDR3 loop spans 15 amino acids. The germline V gene has CDR1 LNHDA and CDR2 SQIVND (reference sequence). The V segment lost 5 bases and the J segment 6 bases; nucleotides outside the gene matches: 7. CDR3 in amino acids: CASSLRTGGGNEQFF. The CDR3 DNA follows: TGTGCCAGTAGTTTAAGGACAGGGGGGGGCAATGAGCAGTTCTTC.

V usage is TRBV6-1 and J usage is TRBJ2-1; 10 nucleotides match TRBD2. The V gene end was trimmed by 4 bases and the J gene end by 5 bases; junction bases not matched to a gene: 11. The germline gives CDR1 MNHNS, CDR2 SASEGT. The CDR3 is 17 amino acids. Here the CDR3 DNA reads TGTGCCAGCAGTGGACCTAGCGGGAGAGGGGCCGACAATGAGCAGTTCTTC. Translating gives CASSGPSGRGADNEQFF.

V usage is TRBV29-1 and J usage is TRBJ2-7; 7 nucleotides match TRBD2. There are 12 residues in the CDR3. The ends lost 1 base at V and 6 bases at J; junction bases unmatched: 3. Germline assignment: CDR1 SQVTM and CDR2 ANQGSEA. The CDR3 spells CSVEVGGGEQYF. The CDR3, as DNA: TGCAGCGTTGAAGTGGGGGGGGGCGAGCAGTACTTC.

This chain joins TRBV5-5 and TRBJ2-7; D remains ambiguous. Germline-derived CDR1 and CDR2 are SGHKS and YYEKEE (reference sequence). CDR3 length equals 14 residues. Trimming cost V 2 bases and J 4 bases, with 13 bases left between them. The DNA for the CDR3 is TGTGCCAGCAGCTTACCCTTCAGAGAATACGAGCAGTACTTC. Amino acid sequence: CASSLPFREYEQYF.

This chain joins TRBV5-4 and TRBJ2-4; D is perhaps TRBD1 or TRBD2 (5 bases each). CDR1 is SGHNT and CDR2 is YYREEE in the germline V gene (reference sequence). The CDR3 is 13 amino acids. V gave up 3 bases and J gave up 8 bases, with 12 bases separating them. The chain's CDR3 is CASSSGRSDIQYF. CDR3 sequence (DNA): TGTGCCAGCAGCTCGGGACGGTCGGACATTCAGTACTTC.

The chain has TRBV19 and TRBJ1-1, with 8 bases aligning to TRBD1. Germline V gene lookup returns CDR1 LNHDA and CDR2 SQIVND (reference sequence). The J segment lost 6 bases and the V segment lost 5 bases, leaving 8 bases of the junction unmatched. The CDR3 is made up of 14 amino acids. Written as DNA, the CDR3 is TGTGCCAGTAGTTCGGCCCCGACAGGGGCTGAAGCTTTCTTT. Protein: CASSSAPTGAEAFF.

The CDR3 reads CASSFAGGNSYEQYF. CDR3 bases: TGTGCCAGCAGCTTTGCGGGAGGTAACTCCTACGAGCAGTACTTC. J is TRBJ2-7 and V is TRBV7-2, with 8 bases fitting TRBD2. Germline lookup yields CDR1 SGHTA and CDR2 FQGNSA. Trimming cost V 3 bases and J 0 bases; bases outside gene matches: 4. This CDR3 has 15 amino acids.

The chain couples TRBV6-5 to TRBJ2-7; D tentatively fits TRBD1 or TRBD2 (5 bases each). Trimming removed 8 bases at V and 0 bases at J, with 11 bases between. CDR1 is MNHEY and CDR2 is SVGAGI in the germline V gene. The CDR3 extends over 13 amino acids. In DNA, the CDR3 is TGTGCCAGCGGGACGGACCTCTCCTACGAGCAGTACTTC. It is translated as CASGTDLSYEQYF.

This clone occurred a few times. The V gene is TRBV4-2, the J gene TRBJ2-1, with 12 bases aligning to TRBD2. The V gene's germline CDR1 is LGHNA and CDR2 YNFKEQ. CDR3 size: 16 residues. Trimming took 5 bases from V and 8 from J; bases not matched to a gene: 10. CDR3 protein: CASSMRLAGDRDEQFF. Here the CDR3 DNA reads TGTGCCAGCAGCATGCGACTAGCGGGAGATCGCGATGAGCAGTTCTTC.

The rearrangement joins TRBV7-2 to TRBJ2-3, with D perhaps TRBD1 (5 bases). The CDR3 consists of 15 residues. V lost 2 bases to trimming and J lost 4 bases, with 13 bases between them. Per germline, CDR1 SGHTA and CDR2 FQGNSA. The CDR3 spells CASSLSWGPADTQYF. The CDR3 region has the DNA TGTGCCAGCAGCTTAAGCTGGGGCCCGGCAGATACGCAGTATTTT.

The J gene is TRBJ1-1, the V gene TRBV5-1, with no clear D. Trimming took off 2 bases at V and 1 base at J, with 9 bases between the two ends. The CDR3 has 14 residues. Germline CDR1 is SGHRS and CDR2 is YFSETQ. CDR3: CASSFLAGNTEAFF. CDR3 coding DNA: TGCGCCAGCAGCTTTCTAGCGGGGAACACTGAAGCTTTCTTT.